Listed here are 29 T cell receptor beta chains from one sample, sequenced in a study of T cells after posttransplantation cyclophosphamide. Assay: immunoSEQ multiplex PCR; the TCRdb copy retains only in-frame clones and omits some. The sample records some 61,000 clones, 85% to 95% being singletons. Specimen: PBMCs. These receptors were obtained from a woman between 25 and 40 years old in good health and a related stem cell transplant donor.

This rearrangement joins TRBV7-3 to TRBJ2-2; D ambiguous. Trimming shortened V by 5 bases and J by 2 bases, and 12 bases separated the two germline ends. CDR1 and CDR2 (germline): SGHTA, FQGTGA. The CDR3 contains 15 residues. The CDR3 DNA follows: TGTGCCAGCAGCCGCCAGGCTGATAACACCGGGGAGCTGTTTTTT. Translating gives CASSRQADNTGELFF.

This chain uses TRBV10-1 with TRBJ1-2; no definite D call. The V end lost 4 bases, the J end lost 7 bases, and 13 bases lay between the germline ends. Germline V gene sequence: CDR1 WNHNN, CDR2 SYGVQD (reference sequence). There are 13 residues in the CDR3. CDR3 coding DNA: TGCGCCAGCAGTGCATCATGGCTAAGTGGCTACACCTTC. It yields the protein CASSASWLSGYTF.

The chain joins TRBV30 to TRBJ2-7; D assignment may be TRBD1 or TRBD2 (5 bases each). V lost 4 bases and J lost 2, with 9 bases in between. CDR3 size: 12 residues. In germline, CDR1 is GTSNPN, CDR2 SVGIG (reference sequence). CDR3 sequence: CAWNQGPYEQYF. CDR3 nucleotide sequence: TGTGCCTGGAATCAGGGACCCTACGAGCAGTACTTC.

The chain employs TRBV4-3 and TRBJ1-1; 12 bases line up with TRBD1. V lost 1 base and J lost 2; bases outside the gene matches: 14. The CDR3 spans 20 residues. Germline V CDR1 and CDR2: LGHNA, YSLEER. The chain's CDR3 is CASSQGGTGGEGVENTEAFF. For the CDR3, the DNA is TGCGCCAGCAGCCAAGGCGGGACAGGGGGCGAAGGGGTAGAAAACACTGAAGCTTTCTTT.

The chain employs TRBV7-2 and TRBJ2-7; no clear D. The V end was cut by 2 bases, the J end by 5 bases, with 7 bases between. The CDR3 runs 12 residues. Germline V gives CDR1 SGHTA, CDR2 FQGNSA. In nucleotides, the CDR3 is TGTGCCAGCAGCTTAATGGAAAACGAGCAGTACTTC. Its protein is CASSLMENEQYF. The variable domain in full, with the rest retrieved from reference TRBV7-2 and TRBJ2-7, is GAGVSQSPSNKVTEKGKDVELRCDPISGHTALYWYRQSLGQGLEFLIYFQGNSAPDKSGLPSDRFSAERTGGSVSTLTIQRTQQEDSAVYLCASSLMENEQYFGPGTRLTVT.

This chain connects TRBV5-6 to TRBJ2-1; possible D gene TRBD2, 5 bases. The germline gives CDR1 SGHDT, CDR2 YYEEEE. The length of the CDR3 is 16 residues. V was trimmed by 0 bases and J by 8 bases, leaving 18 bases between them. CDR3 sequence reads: CASSLEGVTSRDEQFF. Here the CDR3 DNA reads TGTGCCAGCAGCTTGGAGGGAGTCACGTCGCGGGATGAGCAGTTCTTC. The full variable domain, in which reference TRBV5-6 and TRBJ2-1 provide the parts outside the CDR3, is DAGVTQSPTHLIKTRGQQVTLRCSPKSGHDTVSWYQQALGQGPQFIFQYYEEEERQRGNFPDRFSGHQFPNYSSELNVNALLLGDSALYLCASSLEGVTSRDEQFFGPGTRLTVL.

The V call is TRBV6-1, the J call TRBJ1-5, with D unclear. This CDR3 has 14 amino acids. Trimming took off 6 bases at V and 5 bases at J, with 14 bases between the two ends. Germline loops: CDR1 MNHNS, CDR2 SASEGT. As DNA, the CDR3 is TGTGCCAGCAGGAACCCAGGCCAGCATCAGCCCCAGCATTTT. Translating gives CASRNPGQHQPQHF.

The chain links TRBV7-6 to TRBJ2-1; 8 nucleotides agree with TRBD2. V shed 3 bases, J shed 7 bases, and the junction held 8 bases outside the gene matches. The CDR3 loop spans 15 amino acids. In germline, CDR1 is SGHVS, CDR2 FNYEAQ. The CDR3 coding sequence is TGTGCCAGCAGCTTTTCCGGGGGGGCCCTTAATGAGCAGTTCTTC. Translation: CASSFSGGALNEQFF.

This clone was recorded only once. CDR3 nucleotide sequence: TGTGCCAGTAGATTTTCCCTGGACGGATTCACAGATACGCAGTATTTT. It yields the protein CASRFSLDGFTDTQYF. V gene TRBV19 combines with J gene TRBJ2-3; no firm D call. CDR1 LNHDA and CDR2 SQIVND come from the germline V gene (reference sequence). V lost 6 bases to trimming and J lost 2 bases, with 18 bases between them. The CDR3 extends over 16 amino acids.

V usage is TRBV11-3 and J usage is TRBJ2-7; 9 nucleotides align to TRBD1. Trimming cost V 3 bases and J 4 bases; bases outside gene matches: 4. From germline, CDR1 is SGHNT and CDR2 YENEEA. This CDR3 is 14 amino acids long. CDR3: CASSFGQGWYEQYF. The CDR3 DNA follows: TGTGCCAGCAGCTTCGGACAGGGGTGGTACGAGCAGTACTTC.

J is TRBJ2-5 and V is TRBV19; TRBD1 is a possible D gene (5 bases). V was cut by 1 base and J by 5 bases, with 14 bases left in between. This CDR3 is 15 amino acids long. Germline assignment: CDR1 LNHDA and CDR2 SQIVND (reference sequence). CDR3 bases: TGTGCCAGTAGTATAGTCCCGACAGAGAAGGAGACCCAGTACTTC. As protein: CASSIVPTEKETQYF.

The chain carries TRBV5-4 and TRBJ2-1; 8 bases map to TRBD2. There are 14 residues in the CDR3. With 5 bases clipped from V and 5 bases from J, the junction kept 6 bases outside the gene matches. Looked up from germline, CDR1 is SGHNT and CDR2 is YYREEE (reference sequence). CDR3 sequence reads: CASRAGGRHNEQFF. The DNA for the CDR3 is TGTGCCAGCAGGGCGGGGGGTAGGCACAATGAGCAGTTCTTC.

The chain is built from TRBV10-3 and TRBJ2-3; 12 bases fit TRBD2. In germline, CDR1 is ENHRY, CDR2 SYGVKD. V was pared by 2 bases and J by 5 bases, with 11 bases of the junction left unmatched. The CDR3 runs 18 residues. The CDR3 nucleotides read TGTGCCATCAGTGAGCTACTAGCGGGGGGCCCCCCTGAAGATACGCAGTATTTT. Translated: CAISELLAGGPPEDTQYF.

The CDR3 DNA sequence: TGTGCCAGCAGTGACCGGCAGGGGTTGAATTCACCCCTCCACTTT. This gives the protein CASSDRQGLNSPLHF. The genes are TRBV6-1 and TRBJ1-6; tentative D call: TRBD1 (6 bases). Trimming removed 3 bases at V and 7 bases at J, with 13 bases between. This CDR3 is 15 amino acids long. Germline V lookup: CDR1 MNHNS, CDR2 SASEGT.

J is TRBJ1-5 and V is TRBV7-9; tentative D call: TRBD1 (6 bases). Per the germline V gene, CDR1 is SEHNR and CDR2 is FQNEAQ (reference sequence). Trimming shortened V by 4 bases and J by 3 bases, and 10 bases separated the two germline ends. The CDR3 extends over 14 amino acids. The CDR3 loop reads CASSSGQPNQPQHF. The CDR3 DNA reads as TGTGCCAGCAGCTCCGGACAGCCCAATCAGCCCCAGCATTTT.

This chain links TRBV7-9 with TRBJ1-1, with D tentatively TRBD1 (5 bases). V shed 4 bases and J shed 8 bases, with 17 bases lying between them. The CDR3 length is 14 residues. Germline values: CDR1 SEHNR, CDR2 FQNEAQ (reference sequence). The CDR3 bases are TGTGCCAGCAGCTCATCCGAGGTTGACAGAGAAGCTTTCTTT. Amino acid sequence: CASSSSEVDREAFF.

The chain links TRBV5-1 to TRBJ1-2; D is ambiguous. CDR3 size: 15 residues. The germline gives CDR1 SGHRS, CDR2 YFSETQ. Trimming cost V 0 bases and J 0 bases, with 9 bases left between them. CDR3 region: CASSLAHGPNYGYTF. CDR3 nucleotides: TGCGCCAGCAGCTTGGCCCACGGGCCTAACTATGGCTACACCTTC.

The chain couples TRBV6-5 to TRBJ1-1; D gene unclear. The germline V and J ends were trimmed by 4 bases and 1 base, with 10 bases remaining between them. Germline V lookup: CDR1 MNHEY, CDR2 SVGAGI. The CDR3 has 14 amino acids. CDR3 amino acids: CASSFTEANTEAFF. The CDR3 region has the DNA TGTGCCAGCAGTTTCACGGAGGCGAACACTGAAGCTTTCTTT.

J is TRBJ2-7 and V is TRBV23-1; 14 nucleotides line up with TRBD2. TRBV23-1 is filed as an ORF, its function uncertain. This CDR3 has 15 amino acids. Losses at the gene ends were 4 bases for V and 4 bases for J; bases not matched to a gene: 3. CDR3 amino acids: CASSPGLAGGYEQYF. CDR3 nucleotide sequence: TGCGCCAGCAGTCCTGGACTAGCGGGGGGTTACGAGCAGTACTTC.

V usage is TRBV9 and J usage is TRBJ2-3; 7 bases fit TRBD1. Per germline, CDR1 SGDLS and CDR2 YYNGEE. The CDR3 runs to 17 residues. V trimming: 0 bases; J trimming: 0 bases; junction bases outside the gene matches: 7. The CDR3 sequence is CASSVGGTARSTDTQYF. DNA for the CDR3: TGTGCCAGCAGCGTAGGAGGGACAGCGAGAAGCACAGATACGCAGTATTTT.

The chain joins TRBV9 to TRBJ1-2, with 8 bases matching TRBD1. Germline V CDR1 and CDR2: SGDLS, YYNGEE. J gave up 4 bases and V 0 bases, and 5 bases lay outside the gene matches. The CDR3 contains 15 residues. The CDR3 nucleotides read TGTGCCAGCAGCGTAGAGGACAGGGAAGCCTATGGCTACACCTTC. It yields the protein CASSVEDREAYGYTF.

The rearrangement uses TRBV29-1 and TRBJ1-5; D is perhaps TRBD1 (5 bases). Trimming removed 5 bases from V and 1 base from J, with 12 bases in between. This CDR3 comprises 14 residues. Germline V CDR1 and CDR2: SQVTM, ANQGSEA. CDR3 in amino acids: CSVTEGISNQPQHF. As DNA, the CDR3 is TGCAGCGTTACCGAGGGGATCAGCAATCAGCCCCAGCATTTT.

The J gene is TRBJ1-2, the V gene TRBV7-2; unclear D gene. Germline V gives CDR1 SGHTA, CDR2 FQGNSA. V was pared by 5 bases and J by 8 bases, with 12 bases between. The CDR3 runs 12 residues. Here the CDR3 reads CASSLPIGGYTF. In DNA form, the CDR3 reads TGTGCCAGCAGCCTTCCAATCGGAGGCTACACCTTC.

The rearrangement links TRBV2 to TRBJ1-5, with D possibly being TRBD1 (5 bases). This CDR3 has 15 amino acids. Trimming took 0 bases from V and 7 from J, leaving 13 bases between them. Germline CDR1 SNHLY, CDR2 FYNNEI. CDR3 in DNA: TGTGCCAGCAGTGAAGCATTGCCGGGGCCACAGCCCCAGCATTTT. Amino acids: CASSEALPGPQPQHF.

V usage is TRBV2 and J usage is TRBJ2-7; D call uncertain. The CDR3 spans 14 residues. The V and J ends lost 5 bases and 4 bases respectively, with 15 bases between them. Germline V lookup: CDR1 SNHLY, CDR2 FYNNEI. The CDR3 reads CASSPLGFGYEQYF. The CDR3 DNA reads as TGTGCCAGCAGTCCCTTGGGCTTCGGGTACGAGCAGTACTTC. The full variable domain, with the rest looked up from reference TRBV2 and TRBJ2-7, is EPEVTQTPSHQVTQMGQEVILRCVPISNHLYFYWYRQILGQKVEFLVSFYNNEISEKSEIFDDQFSVERPDGSNFTLKIRSTKLEDSAMYFCASSPLGFGYEQYFGPGTRLTVT.

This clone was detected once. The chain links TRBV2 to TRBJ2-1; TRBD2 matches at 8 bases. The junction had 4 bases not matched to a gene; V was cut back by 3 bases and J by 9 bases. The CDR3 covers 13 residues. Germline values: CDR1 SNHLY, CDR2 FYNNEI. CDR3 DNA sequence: TGTGCCAGCAGTGATCAGCGGGGGCCTGAGCAGTTCTTC. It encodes CASSDQRGPEQFF.

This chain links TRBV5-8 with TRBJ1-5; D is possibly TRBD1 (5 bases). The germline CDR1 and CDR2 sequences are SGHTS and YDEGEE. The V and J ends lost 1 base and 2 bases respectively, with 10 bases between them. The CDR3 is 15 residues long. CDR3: CASSLWGNGNQPQHF. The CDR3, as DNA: TGTGCCAGCAGCTTGTGGGGGAATGGCAATCAGCCCCAGCATTTT.

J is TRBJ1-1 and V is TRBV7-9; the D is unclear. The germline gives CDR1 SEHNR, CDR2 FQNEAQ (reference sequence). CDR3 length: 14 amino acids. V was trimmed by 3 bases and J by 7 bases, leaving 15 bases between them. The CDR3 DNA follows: TGTGCCAGCAGCTTCTCTTCCCCAGTACTTGAAGCTTTCTTT. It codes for CASSFSSPVLEAFF.

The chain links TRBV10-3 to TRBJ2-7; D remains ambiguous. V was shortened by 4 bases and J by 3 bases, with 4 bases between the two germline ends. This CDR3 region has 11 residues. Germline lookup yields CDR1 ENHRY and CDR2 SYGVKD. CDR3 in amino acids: CAISAHYEQYF. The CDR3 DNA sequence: TGTGCCATCAGTGCCCACTACGAGCAGTACTTC.